This entry lists 27 T cell receptor beta chains sequenced from one sample in a study of immune cell composition in non-small cell lung cancer. Generated by immunoSEQ multiplex PCR, the TCRdb table keeps only in-frame clones and is missing some. The sample has several hundred clones, around 74% seen once. Normal lung sampling was at least 3 cm from the tumour, as distant as possible. The material sequenced was non-adjacent lung tissue. Receptors originate from a human donor with non-small cell lung cancer.

J is TRBJ2-7 and V is TRBV4-2, with TRBD1 matching 11 bases. This CDR3 contains 17 residues. V lost 2 bases to trimming and J lost 5 bases; unmatched junction nucleotides: 11. Germline lookup yields CDR1 LGHNA and CDR2 YNFKEQ. Here the CDR3 DNA reads TGTGCCAGCAGCCAACGGACCCACCGGACAGGGGGCCACGAGCAGTACTTC. Encoded protein: CASSQRTHRTGGHEQYF.

The table lists this clone with a count of one. The genes are TRBV7-8 and TRBJ2-1, with 7 bases matching TRBD2. The germline V gene encodes CDR1 SGHVS and CDR2 FQNEAQ. V lost 5 bases to trimming and J lost 3 bases; unmatched junction nucleotides: 10. This CDR3 comprises 16 residues. The CDR3 loop reads CASSDPWREYYNEQFF. The CDR3 region has the DNA TGTGCCAGCAGCGACCCCTGGCGGGAGTACTACAATGAGCAGTTCTTC.

This rearrangement joins TRBV7-8 to TRBJ2-6; unclear D gene. The CDR3 totals 15 residues. Germline V gene data show CDR1 as SGHVS and CDR2 as FQNEAQ. V lost 4 bases and J 5 bases, leaving 12 bases between the germline ends. The CDR3 loop reads CASSYSQSRANVLTF. The CDR3 DNA is TGTGCCAGCAGCTACTCACAAAGTCGGGCCAACGTCCTGACTTTC.

Written as DNA, the CDR3 is TGTGCCAGCAGTTTTGCGGGGGCAAACTACGAGCAGTACTTC. Translation gives CASSFAGANYEQYF. The genes are TRBV28 and TRBJ2-7, with D possibly TRBD2 on 7 matching bases. The CDR3 runs 14 residues. The ends were cut back, 3 bases at V and 3 bases at J, with 12 bases in the middle. The V gene's germline CDR1 is MDHEN and CDR2 SYDVKM.

The chain links TRBV14 to TRBJ1-3; D unresolved. The CDR3 is 15 amino acids. Between the trimmed V and J ends, which lost 1 base and 0 bases, there was a span of 7 bases. In germline, CDR1 is SGHDN, CDR2 FVKESK. CDR3 in amino acids: CASSQGVSSGNTIYF. CDR3 nucleotides: TGTGCCAGCAGCCAAGGTGTTTCCTCTGGAAACACCATATATTTT. The whole variable domain, filled in from reference TRBV14 and TRBJ1-3, reads EAGVTQFPSHSVIEKGQTVTLRCDPISGHDNLYWYRRVMGKEIKFLLHFVKESKQDESGMPNNRFLAERTGGTYSTLKVQPAELEDSGVYFCASSQGVSSGNTIYFGEGSWLTVV.

The gene calls are TRBV9 and TRBJ2-3; possibly TRBD1 or TRBD2 for D (5 bases each). V was trimmed by 0 bases and J by 9 bases, leaving 14 bases between them. The CDR3 consists of 14 residues. Germline V gives CDR1 SGDLS, CDR2 YYNGEE. The CDR3 sequence: CASSVGGSMSTQYF. In DNA, the CDR3 is TGTGCCAGCAGCGTAGGGGGGAGTATGTCGACGCAGTATTTT.

To note about this clone: Other nucleotide sequences from this sample produce the same CDR3. The chain is built from TRBV7-9 and TRBJ2-3; 14 positions match TRBD2. Germline V gene data show CDR1 as SEHNR and CDR2 as FQNEAQ (reference sequence). CDR3 length equals 17 residues. Unmatched junction bases numbered 5, after V lost 5 bases and J lost 1 base. The DNA of the CDR3 is TGTGCCAGCAGCCCGGGACTAGCGGGAGCCCGCACAGATACGCAGTATTTT. Translating gives CASSPGLAGARTDTQYF.

The chain links TRBV2 to TRBJ2-7; D gene unclear. This CDR3 is 14 amino acids long. Germline V lookup: CDR1 SNHLY, CDR2 FYNNEI. The V and J ends lost 6 bases and 0 bases respectively, with 12 bases between them. The DNA of the CDR3 is TGTGCCAGCAGGGACCCCGGCCTCTCCTACGAGCAGTACTTC. Translated: CASRDPGLSYEQYF.

The rearrangement links TRBV7-9 to TRBJ2-2; D unclear. The CDR3 extends over 14 amino acids. Looked up from germline, CDR1 is SEHNR and CDR2 is FQNEAQ (reference sequence). V was cut by 2 bases and J by 2 bases, with 6 bases left in between. In nucleotides, the CDR3 is TGTGCCAGCAGCTTAAGTGGTAACACCGGGGAGCTGTTTTTT. It yields the protein CASSLSGNTGELFF.

This clone was counted a single time. The chain employs TRBV7-8 and TRBJ2-3; weak D call: TRBD2 (8 bases). The germline gives CDR1 SGHVS, CDR2 FQNEAQ. The V gene lost 2 bases and the J gene lost 4 bases, with 28 bases spanning the gap. The length of the CDR3 is 20 residues. The CDR3 nucleotides are TGTGCCAGCAGCTTACACTCTGACAGGGCTAAGGAAGCGGGAGCAGATACGCAGTATTTT. Protein product: CASSLHSDRAKEAGADTQYF.

The chain recombines TRBV5-5 with TRBJ2-1; D may correspond to TRBD1 or TRBD2 (5 bases each). The V gene's germline CDR1 is SGHKS and CDR2 YYEKEE (reference sequence). The CDR3 spans 14 residues. The germline V and J ends were trimmed by 6 bases and 4 bases, with 14 bases remaining between them. In nucleotides, the CDR3 is TGTGCCAGCATCGGTGGCAGGGAGTACAATGAGCAGTTCTTC. As protein: CASIGGREYNEQFF.

Only a few counts were recorded for this clone. The chain uses TRBV4-1 and TRBJ2-1; TRBD2 is a possible D gene (5 bases). The CDR3 is 16 amino acids. V lost 0 bases and J lost 4, with 13 bases in between. Per the germline V gene, CDR1 is MGHRA and CDR2 is YSYEKL. The CDR3 spells CASSQDSVRGYNEQFF. In DNA, the CDR3 is TGCGCCAGCAGCCAAGATTCGGTCCGGGGTTACAATGAGCAGTTCTTC.

This clone is hyperexpanded in the sample. The genes are TRBV6-1 and TRBJ1-6; 8 bases line up with TRBD1. The CDR3 is made up of 15 amino acids. Germline loops: CDR1 MNHNS, CDR2 SASEGT. V dropped 6 bases and J dropped 7; count of bases not matched to a gene: 8. The CDR3 DNA reads TGTGCCAGCAGGACGGGACAGGCATCCAATTCACCCCTCCACTTT. Translation: CASRTGQASNSPLHF.

J is TRBJ1-4 and V is TRBV7-1; 7 bases align to TRBD1. TRBV7-1 is given ORF status, its function remaining uncertain. The CDR3 extends over 17 amino acids. V gave up 4 bases and J gave up 12 bases; unmatched junction bases: 20. The CDR3 region is CASSLEGASGAKRELFF. CDR3 DNA sequence: TGTGCCAGCAGCTTAGAGGGGGCCTCGGGGGCGAAAAGGGAACTGTTTTTT.

The V and J genes are TRBV9 and TRBJ1-2; D gene uncertain. The CDR3 extends over 14 amino acids. Germline V gives CDR1 SGDLS, CDR2 YYNGEE. With 0 bases removed from V and 7 bases from J, the gap between germline ends came to 13 bases. The CDR3 sequence is CASSVADTLGGYTF. CDR3 in DNA: TGTGCCAGCAGCGTAGCTGACACACTCGGTGGCTACACCTTC. The full variable domain, with the rest looked up from reference TRBV9 and TRBJ1-2, is DSGVTQTPKHLITATGQRVTLRCSPRSGDLSVYWYQQSLDQGLQFLIQYYNGEERAKGNILERFSAQQFPDLHSELNLSSLELGDSALYFCASSVADTLGGYTFGSGTRLTVV.

This clone was observed a single time. The V gene is TRBV9, the J gene TRBJ2-7, with 10 bases fitting TRBD1. Germline values: CDR1 SGDLS, CDR2 YYNGEE. This CDR3 is built from 13 residues. Trimming cost V 5 bases and J 2 bases; bases outside gene matches: 1. CDR3: CASSGQGAYEQYF. The CDR3, as DNA: TGTGCCAGCAGTGGACAGGGGGCCTACGAGCAGTACTTC.

This chain links TRBV7-2 with TRBJ2-7; perhaps D is TRBD1 or TRBD2 (5 bases each). The CDR3 has 16 amino acids. Germline CDR1 SGHTA, CDR2 FQGNSA. Trimming took 2 bases from V and 0 from J, leaving 14 bases between them. This CDR3 is CASSLPPGHPSYEQYF. The CDR3 coding sequence is TGTGCCAGCAGCTTACCCCCGGGGCATCCCTCCTACGAGCAGTACTTC.

This clone turned up a few times. The V gene is TRBV5-1, the J gene TRBJ2-4, with D hard to call. CDR3 length: 13 residues. Trimming cost V 0 bases and J 6 bases, with 7 bases left between them. Germline CDR1 is SGHRS and CDR2 is YFSETQ. CDR3 sequence: CASSLGEPNIQYF. The CDR3 region has the DNA TGCGCCAGCAGCTTGGGGGAACCAAACATTCAGTACTTC.

A few counts support this clone. Here the CDR3 reads CASSARERGYTF. CDR3 DNA sequence: TGTGCCAGCAGTGCCCGGGAGCGTGGCTACACCTTC. The gene calls are TRBV28 and TRBJ1-2; D uncertain. V dropped 5 bases and J dropped 7 bases, with 11 bases sitting between them. CDR3 length: 12 amino acids. Germline V lookup: CDR1 MDHEN, CDR2 SYDVKM.

V is TRBV7-5 and J is TRBJ1-5; the D call in the table, TRBD1, was not verified against the DNA. TRBV7-5 is flagged as a pseudogene. This CDR3 spans 13 amino acids. The CDR3 reads CASSSRQGQPQHF. The DNA of the CDR3 is TGTGCCAGCAGCTCCAGGCAGGGTCAGCCCCAGCATTTT.

The chain uses TRBV20-1 and TRBJ2-1; D uncertain. With 5 bases removed from V and 6 bases from J, the gap between germline ends came to 8 bases. CDR1 is DFQATT, CDR2 SNEGSKA, per germline (reference sequence). The CDR3 runs 11 residues. The CDR3 sequence is CSARMANEQFF. The DNA for the CDR3 is TGCAGTGCTCGCATGGCCAATGAGCAGTTCTTC.

V and J are TRBV7-9 and TRBJ1-5; 8 nucleotides align to TRBD1. Germline CDR1 and CDR2: SEHNR and FQNEAQ (reference sequence). This CDR3 spans 15 amino acids. V shed 4 bases and J 7 bases; nucleotides not matched to a gene: 9. The CDR3 coding sequence is TGTGCCAGCAGCTCAACCCAGGGGGCTCAACAGCCCCAGCATTTT. Translating it yields CASSSTQGAQQPQHF.

The chain joins TRBV6-6 to TRBJ2-7, with D unclear. CDR1 MNHNY and CDR2 SVGAGI come from the germline V gene (reference sequence). V was pared by 10 bases and J by 3 bases, with 10 bases between. The CDR3 runs to 11 residues. CDR3 nucleotide sequence: TGTGCCATCACCGACGGCTACGAGCAGTACTTC. Residues: CAITDGYEQYF.

The chain uses TRBV18 and TRBJ1-1; no definite D call. V was clipped by 3 bases and J by 5 bases, with 10 bases between them. The CDR3 covers 13 residues. Looked up from germline, CDR1 is KGHSH and CDR2 is LQKENI. The CDR3 loop is CASSPNGQTEAFF. CDR3 in DNA: TGTGCCAGCTCACCTAACGGTCAGACTGAAGCTTTCTTT.

V and J are TRBV27 and TRBJ1-2; unclear D gene. Trimming removed 4 bases from V and 8 bases from J, with 14 bases in between. The CDR3 covers 13 residues. From germline, CDR1 is MNHEY and CDR2 SMNVEV (reference sequence). The DNA of the CDR3 is TGTGCCAGCAGTTCAACTGCGGAGGACGGCTACACCTTC. Encoded protein: CASSSTAEDGYTF.

This sequence joins TRBV14 and TRBJ1-1; no clear D. V was shortened by 3 bases and J by 5 bases, with 10 bases between the two germline ends. The CDR3 runs to 13 residues. The germline CDR1 and CDR2 sequences are SGHDN and FVKESK. The CDR3 loop is CASSQSPRTEAFF. CDR3 coding DNA: TGTGCCAGCAGCCAGAGTCCGCGGACTGAAGCTTTCTTT.

J is TRBJ2-7 and V is TRBV21-1; the table's D call TRBD2 went unverified against the DNA. TRBV21-1 counts as a pseudogene. The CDR3 spans 13 residues. The chain's CDR3 is CASSKGRLYEQYF. CDR3 DNA: TGTGCCAGCAGCAAAGGGCGACTATACGAGCAGTACTTC.